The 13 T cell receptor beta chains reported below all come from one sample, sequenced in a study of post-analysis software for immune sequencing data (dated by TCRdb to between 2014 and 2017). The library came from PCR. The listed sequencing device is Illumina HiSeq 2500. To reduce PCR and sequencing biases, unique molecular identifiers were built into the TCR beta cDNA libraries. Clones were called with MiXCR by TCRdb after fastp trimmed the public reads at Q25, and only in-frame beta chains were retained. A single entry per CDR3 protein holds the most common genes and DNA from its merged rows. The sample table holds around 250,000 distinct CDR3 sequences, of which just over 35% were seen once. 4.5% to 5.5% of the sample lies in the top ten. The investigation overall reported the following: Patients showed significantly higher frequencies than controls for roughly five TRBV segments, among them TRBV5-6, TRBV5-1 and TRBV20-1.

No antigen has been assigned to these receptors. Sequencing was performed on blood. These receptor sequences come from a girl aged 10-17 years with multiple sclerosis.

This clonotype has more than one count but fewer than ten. The CDR3 sequence is CSASPGGSDTQYF. In DNA, the CDR3 is TGCAGTGCTAGCCCCGGGGGAAGCGATACGCAGTATTTT. This chain connects TRBV20-1 to TRBJ2-3, with D maybe TRBD2 (6 bases). The ends were cut back, 3 bases at V and 6 bases at J, with 13 bases in the middle. The CDR3 consists of 13 residues. Germline V gene sequence: CDR1 DFQATT, CDR2 SNEGSKA (reference sequence).

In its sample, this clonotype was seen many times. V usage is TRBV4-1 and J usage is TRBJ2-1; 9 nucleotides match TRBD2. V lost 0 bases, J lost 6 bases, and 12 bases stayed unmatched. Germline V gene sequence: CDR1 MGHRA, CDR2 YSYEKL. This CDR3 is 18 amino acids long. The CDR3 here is CASSQENSVGSGGNEQFF. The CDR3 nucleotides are TGCGCCAGCAGCCAAGAGAATTCCGTCGGTAGCGGGGGCAATGAGCAGTTCTTC.

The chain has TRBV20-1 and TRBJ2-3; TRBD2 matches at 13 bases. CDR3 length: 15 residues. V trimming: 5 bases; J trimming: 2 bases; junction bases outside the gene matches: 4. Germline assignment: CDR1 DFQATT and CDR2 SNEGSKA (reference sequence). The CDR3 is CSAGGLAGNTDTQYF. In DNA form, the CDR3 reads TGCAGTGCTGGGGGACTAGCGGGGAACACAGATACGCAGTATTTT.

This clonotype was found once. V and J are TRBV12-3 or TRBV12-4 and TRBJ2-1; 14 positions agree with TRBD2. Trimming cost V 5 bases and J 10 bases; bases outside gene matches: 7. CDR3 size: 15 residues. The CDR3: CASSAGTSGGLEQFF. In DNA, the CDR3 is TGTGCCAGCAGTGCCGGGACTAGCGGGGGCCTGGAGCAGTTCTTC.

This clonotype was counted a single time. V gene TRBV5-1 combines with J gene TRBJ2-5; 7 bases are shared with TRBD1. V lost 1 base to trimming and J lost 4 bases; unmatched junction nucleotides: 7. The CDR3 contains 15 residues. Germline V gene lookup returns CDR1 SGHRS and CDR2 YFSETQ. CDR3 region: CASSLTGATRETQYF. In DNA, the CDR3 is TGCGCCAGCAGCTTGACAGGGGCGACGAGAGAGACCCAGTACTTC.

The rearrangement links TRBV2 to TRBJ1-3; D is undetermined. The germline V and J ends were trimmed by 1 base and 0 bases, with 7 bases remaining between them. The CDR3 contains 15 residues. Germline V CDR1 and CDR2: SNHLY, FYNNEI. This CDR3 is CASSEDWTSGNTIYF. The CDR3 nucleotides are TGTGCCAGCAGTGAAGACTGGACCTCTGGAAACACCATATATTTT.

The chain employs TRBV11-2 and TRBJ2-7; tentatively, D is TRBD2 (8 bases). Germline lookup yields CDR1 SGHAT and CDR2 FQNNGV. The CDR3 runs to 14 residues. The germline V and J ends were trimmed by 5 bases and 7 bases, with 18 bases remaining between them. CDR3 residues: CASSLATGTREQYF. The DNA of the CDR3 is TGTGCCAGCAGCCTAGCGACAGGGACTAGGGAGCAGTACTTC.

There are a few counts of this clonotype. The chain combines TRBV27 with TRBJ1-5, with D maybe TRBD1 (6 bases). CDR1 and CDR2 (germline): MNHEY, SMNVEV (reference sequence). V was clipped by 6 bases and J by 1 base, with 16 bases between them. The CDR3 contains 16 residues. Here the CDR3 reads CASRVFGGASNQPQHF. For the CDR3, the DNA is TGTGCCAGCAGGGTATTTGGGGGCGCGAGCAATCAGCCCCAGCATTTT.

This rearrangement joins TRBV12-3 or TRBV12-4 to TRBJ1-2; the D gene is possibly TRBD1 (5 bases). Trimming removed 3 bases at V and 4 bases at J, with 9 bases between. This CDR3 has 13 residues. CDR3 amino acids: CASSFAGVYGYTF. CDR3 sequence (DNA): TGTGCCAGCAGTTTTGCGGGGGTCTATGGCTACACCTTC.

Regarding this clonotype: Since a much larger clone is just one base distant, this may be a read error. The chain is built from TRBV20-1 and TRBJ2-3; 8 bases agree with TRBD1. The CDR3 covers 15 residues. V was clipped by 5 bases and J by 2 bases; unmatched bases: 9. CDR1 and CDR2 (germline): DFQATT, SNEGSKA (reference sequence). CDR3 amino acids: CSAGAQTGATDTQYF. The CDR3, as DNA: TGCAGTGCTGGAGCGCAGACAGGGGCCACAGATACGCAGTATTTT.

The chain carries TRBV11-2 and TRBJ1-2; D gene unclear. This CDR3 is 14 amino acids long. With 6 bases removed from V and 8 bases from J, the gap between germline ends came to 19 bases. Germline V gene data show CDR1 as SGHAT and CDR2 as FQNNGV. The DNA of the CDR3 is TGTGCCAGCAGTCCTAATACGGGTGATGGGGGCTACACCTTC. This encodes CASSPNTGDGGYTF. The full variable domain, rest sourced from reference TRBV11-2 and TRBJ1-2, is EAGVAQSPRYKIIEKRQSVAFWCNPISGHATLYWYQQILGQGPKLLIQFQNNGVVDDSQLPKDRFSAERLKGVDSTLKIQPAKLEDSAVYLCASSPNTGDGGYTFGSGTRLTVV.

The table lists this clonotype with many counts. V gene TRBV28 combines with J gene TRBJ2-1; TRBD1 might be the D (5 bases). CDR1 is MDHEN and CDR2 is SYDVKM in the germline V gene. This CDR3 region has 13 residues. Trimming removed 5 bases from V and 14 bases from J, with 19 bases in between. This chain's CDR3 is CASSPPGSNWEFF. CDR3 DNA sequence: TGTGCCAGCAGTCCCCCAGGGTCCAATTGGGAGTTCTTC. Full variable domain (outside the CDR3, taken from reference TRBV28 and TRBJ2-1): DVKVTQSSRYLVKRTGEKVFLECVQDMDHENMFWYRQDPGLGLRLIYFSYDVKMKEKGDIPEGYSVSREKKERFSLILESASTNQTSMYLCASSPPGSNWEFFGPGTRLTVL.

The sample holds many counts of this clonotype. The CDR3 region is CSASTAGRGDTQYF. CDR3 DNA sequence: TGCAGTGCTAGCACGGCAGGGAGAGGAGATACGCAGTATTTT. The chain links TRBV20-1 to TRBJ2-3, with D perhaps given as TRBD1 or TRBD2 (5 bases each). V was clipped by 3 bases and J by 5 bases, with 15 bases between them. CDR3 length equals 14 residues. CDR1 is DFQATT and CDR2 is SNEGSKA in the germline V gene (reference sequence).